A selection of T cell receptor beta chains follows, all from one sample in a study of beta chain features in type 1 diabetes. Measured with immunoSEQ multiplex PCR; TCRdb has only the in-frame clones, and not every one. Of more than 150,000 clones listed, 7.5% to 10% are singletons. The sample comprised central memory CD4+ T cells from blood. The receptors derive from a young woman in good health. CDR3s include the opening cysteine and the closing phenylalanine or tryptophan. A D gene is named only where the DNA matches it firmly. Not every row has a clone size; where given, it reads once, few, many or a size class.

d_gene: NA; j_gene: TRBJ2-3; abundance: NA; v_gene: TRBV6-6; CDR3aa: CASSHDKHPDTQYF; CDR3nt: TGTGCCAGCAGTCACGACAAACATCCAGATACGCAGTATTTT
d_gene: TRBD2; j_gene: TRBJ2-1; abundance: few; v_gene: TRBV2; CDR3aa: CASSGTSWDNEQFF; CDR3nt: TGTGCCAGCAGTGGGACTAGCTGGGACAATGAGCAGTTCTTC
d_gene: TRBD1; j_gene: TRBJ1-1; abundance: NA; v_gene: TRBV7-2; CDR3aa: CASWTGVEAFF; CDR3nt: TGTGCCAGCTGGACAGGGGTTGAAGCTTTCTTT
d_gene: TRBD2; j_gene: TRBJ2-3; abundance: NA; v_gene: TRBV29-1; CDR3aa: CSVVPSGRATDTQYF; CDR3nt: TGCAGCGTTGTCCCTAGCGGGAGGGCTACAGATACGCAGTATTTT
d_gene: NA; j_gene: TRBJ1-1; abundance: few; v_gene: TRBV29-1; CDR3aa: CSVVGGGTEAFF; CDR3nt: TGCAGCGTTGTAGGGGGTGGCACTGAAGCTTTCTTT
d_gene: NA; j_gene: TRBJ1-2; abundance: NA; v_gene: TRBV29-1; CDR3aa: CSVEGRYAGVGGYTF; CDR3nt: TGCAGCGTTGAAGGGAGGTATGCGGGGGTCGGCGGCTACACCTTC
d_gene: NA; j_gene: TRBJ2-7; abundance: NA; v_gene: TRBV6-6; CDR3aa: CASSYGNYESYEQYF; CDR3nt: TGTGCCAGCAGTTACGGAAACTACGAGTCCTACGAGCAGTACTTC
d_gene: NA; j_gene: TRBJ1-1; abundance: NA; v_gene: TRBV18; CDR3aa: CASSLDRQYTEAFF; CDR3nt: TGTGCCAGCTCATTGGACAGACAGTACACTGAAGCTTTCTTT
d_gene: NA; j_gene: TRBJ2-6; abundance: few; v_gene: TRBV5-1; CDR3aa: CASSLVPSIASGANVLTF; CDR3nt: TGCGCCAGCAGCTTGGTTCCCAGCATAGCCTCTGGGGCCAACGTCCTGACTTTC
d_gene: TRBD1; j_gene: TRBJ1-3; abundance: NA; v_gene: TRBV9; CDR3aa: CASSADSGTVGNTIYF; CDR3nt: TGTGCCAGCAGCGCAGACTCCGGGACAGTAGGAAACACCATATATTTT
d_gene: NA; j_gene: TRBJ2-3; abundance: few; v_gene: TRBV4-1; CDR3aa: CASSQQQNTDTQYF; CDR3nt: TGCGCCAGCAGCCAACAACAAAACACAGATACGCAGTATTTT
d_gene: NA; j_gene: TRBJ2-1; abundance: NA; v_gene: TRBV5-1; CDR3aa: CASSLNSNEQFF; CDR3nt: TGCGCCAGCAGCTTGAACTCCAATGAGCAGTTCTTC
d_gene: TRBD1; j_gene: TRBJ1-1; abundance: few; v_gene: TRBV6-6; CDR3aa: CASSYQTGYDTEAFF; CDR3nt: TGTGCCAGCAGCTACCAGACAGGGTATGACACTGAAGCTTTCTTT
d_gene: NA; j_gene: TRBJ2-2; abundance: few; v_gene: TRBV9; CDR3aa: CASSTRFENTGELFF; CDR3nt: TGTGCCAGCAGCACGCGGTTTGAGAACACCGGGGAGCTGTTTTTT
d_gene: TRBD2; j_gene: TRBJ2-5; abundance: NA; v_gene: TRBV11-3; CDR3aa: CASSLAGGETQYF; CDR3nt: TGTGCCAGCAGCTTAGCGGGAGGAGAGACCCAGTACTTC
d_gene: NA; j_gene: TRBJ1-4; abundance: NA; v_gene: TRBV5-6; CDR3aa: CASSLRGSNEKLFF; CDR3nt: TGTGCCAGCAGCTTGAGAGGGAGTAATGAAAAACTGTTTTTT
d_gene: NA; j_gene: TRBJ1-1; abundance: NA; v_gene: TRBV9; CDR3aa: CASSAQGKGTEAFF; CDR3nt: TGTGCCAGCAGCGCCCAGGGGAAGGGCACTGAAGCTTTCTTT
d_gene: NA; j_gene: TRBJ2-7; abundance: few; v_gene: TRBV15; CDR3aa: CATSRARTSYEQYF; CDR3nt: TGTGCCACCAGCAGAGCACGGACTTCCTACGAGCAGTACTTC
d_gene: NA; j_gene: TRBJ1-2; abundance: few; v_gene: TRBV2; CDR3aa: CASSVYSDGYTF; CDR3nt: TGTGCCAGCAGTGTCTATTCGGATGGCTACACCTTC
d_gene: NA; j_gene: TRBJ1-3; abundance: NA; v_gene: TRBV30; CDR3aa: CAWSVGQLSGNTIYF; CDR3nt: TGTGCCTGGAGTGTTGGACAGCTCTCTGGAAACACCATATATTTT
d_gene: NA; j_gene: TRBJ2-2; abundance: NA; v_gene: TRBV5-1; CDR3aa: CASSFPGDTGELFF; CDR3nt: TGCGCCAGCAGTTTTCCAGGGGACACCGGGGAGCTGTTTTTT
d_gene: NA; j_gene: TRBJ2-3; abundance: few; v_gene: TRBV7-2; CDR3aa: CASSLELSGDTQYF; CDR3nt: TGTGCCAGCAGCTTAGAACTTTCCGGAGATACGCAGTATTTT
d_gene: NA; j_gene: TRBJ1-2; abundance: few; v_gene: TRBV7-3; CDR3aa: CASSPSVDSNYGYTF; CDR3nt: TGTGCCAGCAGCCCCTCCGTCGACAGTAACTATGGCTACACCTTC
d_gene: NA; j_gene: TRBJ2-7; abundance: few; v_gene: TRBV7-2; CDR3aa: CASSLGDIVSYEQYF; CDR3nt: TGTGCCAGCAGCTTAGGGGACATCGTCTCCTACGAGCAGTACTTC
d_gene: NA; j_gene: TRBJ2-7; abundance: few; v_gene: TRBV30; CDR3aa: CAWSPLAGGVYEQYF; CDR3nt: TGTGCCTGGAGTCCTCTAGCAGGAGGGGTCTACGAGCAGTACTTC
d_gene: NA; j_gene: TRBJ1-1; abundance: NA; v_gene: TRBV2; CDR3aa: CASSEDGAGKAFF; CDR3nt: TGTGCCAGCAGTGAAGACGGGGCGGGAAAAGCTTTCTTT
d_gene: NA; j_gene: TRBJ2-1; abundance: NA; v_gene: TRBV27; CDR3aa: CASTGTYYNEQFF; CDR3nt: TGTGCCAGCACAGGGACTTACTACAATGAGCAGTTCTTC
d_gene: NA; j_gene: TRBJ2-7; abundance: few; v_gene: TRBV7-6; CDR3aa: CASSSEGGSYEQYF; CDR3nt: TGTGCCAGCAGCTCGGAGGGTGGCAGCTACGAGCAGTACTTC
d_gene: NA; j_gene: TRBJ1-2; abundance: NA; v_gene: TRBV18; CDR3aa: CASSPQGLYGYTF; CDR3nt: TGTGCCAGCTCACCACAGGGGCTCTATGGCTACACCTTC
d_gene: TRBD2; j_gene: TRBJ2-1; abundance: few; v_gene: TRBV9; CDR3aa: CASSVVSSGTLDEQFF; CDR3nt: TGTGCCAGCAGCGTAGTGTCCAGCGGGACTCTAGATGAGCAGTTCTTC
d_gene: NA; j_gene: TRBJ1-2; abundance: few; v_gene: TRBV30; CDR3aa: CAWSTGTPSLTF; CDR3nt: TGTGCCTGGAGTACCGGGACACCGAGTCTTACCTTC
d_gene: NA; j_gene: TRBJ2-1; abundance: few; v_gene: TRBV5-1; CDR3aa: CASSPLLGGSYNEQFF; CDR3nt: TGCGCCAGCAGCCCCCTCCTGGGGGGCTCCTACAATGAGCAGTTCTTC
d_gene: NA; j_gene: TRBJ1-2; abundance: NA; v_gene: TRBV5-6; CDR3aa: CASSSPGAWSTNYGYTF; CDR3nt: TGTGCCAGCAGCTCCCCAGGGGCGTGGTCCACTAACTATGGCTACACCTTC